A selection of T cell receptor beta chains follows, all from one sample in a study of blood T cell repertoires in COVID-19. Profiled with immunoSEQ multiplex PCR; TCRdb holds only in-frame clones, not every one. Counted here are roughly 80,000 clones, 83% occurring once; the ten biggest clones make up over 15%. The source material was peripheral blood. The source of these receptors is a woman aged 55 to 70 with acute or convalescent COVID-19. Each CDR3 is given with its conserved first and last residue.

v_call	j_call	cdr3_length	cdr3_aa
TRBV3-1/TRBV3-2	TRBJ1-6	16	CASSLPPIHHNSPLHF
TRBV10-3	TRBJ1-1	15	CAIHRGQGRLTEAFF
TRBV6-2/TRBV6-3	TRBJ1-5	14	CASSFPGAGVPQHF
TRBV12-3/TRBV12-4	TRBJ1-1	13	CASSIEMNTEAFF
TRBV30	TRBJ1-2	13	CAWSVNGRGGYTF
TRBV4-3	TRBJ2-7	16	CASSQDLEAGAYEQYF
TRBV7-6	TRBJ1-1	16	CASSRGTGYGYTEAFF
TRBV7-8	TRBJ2-7	15	CASSFMGLWGYEQYF
TRBV5-5	TRBJ2-2	13	CASIRGMTGELFF
TRBV2	TRBJ1-1	15	CASTFGGTGGTEAFF
TRBV24-1	TRBJ1-1	16	CATSGGTGSTRAEAFF
TRBV10-1	TRBJ1-5	12	CAGGSRNQPQHF
TRBV29-1	TRBJ1-2	16	CSVEDPGQGSWYGYTF
TRBV19	TRBJ2-6	15	CASSPQGAGANVLTF
TRBV5-1	TRBJ1-1	15	CASSLDTGLNTEAFF
TRBV5-5	TRBJ2-5	15	CASSSLAGPGETQYF
TRBV11-3	TRBJ2-1	15	CASSLVDRQGIEQFF
TRBV6-6	TRBJ2-7	14	CASSYSGQSYEQYF
TRBV6-5	TRBJ2-7	15	CASSYASGQGYEQYF
TRBV9	TRBJ1-2	16	CASSGGVGDFDYGYTF
TRBV19	TRBJ1-2	14	CASSIIGRGYGYTF
TRBV6-5	TRBJ2-1	15	CASSRTSGDYNEQFF
TRBV4-2	TRBJ2-7	13	CASSAGLTFEQYF
TRBV7-9	TRBJ1-1	15	CASSAVGRGRTEAFF
TRBV5-1	TRBJ2-1	16	CASSLSTGHSYNEQFF
TRBV7-3	TRBJ2-6	16	CASSLSSVSGANVLTF
TRBV5-6	TRBJ1-2	14	CASSFRGQPFGYTF
TRBV4-2	TRBJ2-5	14	CASSRRLAQETQYF
TRBV24-1	TRBJ2-1	18	CATSDRAWGDGSYNEQFF
TRBV4-1	TRBJ1-1	16	CASSQGTGTMNTEAFF
TRBV6-5	TRBJ1-3	15	CASSYGPRSGNTIYF
TRBV5-1	TRBJ2-7	13	CASSLVVGYEQYF
TRBV6-4	TRBJ1-1	15	CASRLNPRGDTEAFF
TRBV5-1	TRBJ2-1	17	CASSPSPIAGTYNEQFF
TRBV9	TRBJ1-3	16	CASSVSETSSGNTIYF
TRBV6-6	TRBJ1-2	14	CASRNRDTNYGYTF
TRBV7-9	TRBJ1-2	16	CASSLPPGGFNYGYTF
TRBV7-9	TRBJ2-7	13	CASSGQGSNEQYF
TRBV7-9	TRBJ1-1	15	CASSPPGTGNTEAFF
TRBV27	TRBJ1-2	12	CASSLKGAGYTF
TRBV30	TRBJ1-1	13	CAGQVFMNTEAFF
TRBV28	TRBJ1-2	17	CASSDPGQGFKGYGYTF
TRBV7-9	TRBJ1-1	13	CASSVGTNTEAFF
TRBV5-1	TRBJ2-2	17	CASSLEWAGRNTGELFF
TRBV5-1	TRBJ2-7	12	CASSLRGDEQYF
TRBV30	TRBJ2-7	13	CAWSGGEGVEQYF
TRBV6-6	TRBJ1-4	14	CASSPLDREEKLFF
TRBV6-5	TRBJ1-2	15	CASSLRTGAAYGYTF
TRBV4-3	TRBJ2-3	15	CASSQDGGDPDTQYF
TRBV6-5	TRBJ2-1	15	CASTPGVAGSNEQFF
TRBV14	TRBJ2-3	12	CASSQARDTQYF
TRBV11-3	TRBJ1-1	14	CASSIRGYWTEAFF
TRBV7-9	TRBJ2-3	17	CASSPNLGGTSGDTQYF
TRBV6-4	TRBJ2-1	14	CASSLITGAAEQFF
TRBV29-1	TRBJ2-7	13	CSVGGAGDYEQYF